This paragraph reports one T cell receptor beta chain. The data originate from a study of blood T cell repertoires in COVID-19. Study-wide context: Spain, Italy and the United States supplied samples that represented acute and convalescent COVID-19. PBMCs, B-cell-depleted T cells, or T cells provided the cDNA or gDNA that made up the material.

In the authors' methods: Using reference gene primer amplification, nucleated cell counts were estimated. Assay: immunoSEQ multiplex PCR; the TCRdb copy retains only in-frame clones and omits some. V and J calls and clone size are given by that table; D and trimming were obtained from the DNA. This sample carries 250,000 to 350,000 clones, around 83% of them seen once, and the ten largest clones take 0.95% to 1.5%. The germline gives CDR1 MNHEY, CDR2 SVGEGT. This CDR3 comprises 16 residues. V lost 5 bases, J lost 4 bases, and 12 bases stayed unmatched. The chain combines TRBV6-2 or TRBV6-3 with TRBJ1-2; 8 bases are a match to TRBD1. The specimen sequenced was peripheral blood. The receptor was derived from a woman aged 50 to 60 with acute or convalescent COVID-19. CDR3 coding DNA: TGTGCCAGCAGTGGTGTCCAGGGGGCTTCTGGCTATGGCTACACCTTC. Protein product: CASSGVQGASGYGYTF.